The rows below give T cell receptor beta chains drawn from one sample of a study of blood T cells in healthy people across ages. One entry per CDR3 protein results from TCRdb running MiXCR on the 5' RACE reads. The sample records around 1,100,000 distinct CDR3 sequences, around two fifths being singletons. Sequenced sample: blood. These receptors originate from a man between 18 and 35 years old in good health. Both conserved end residues are part of each CDR3. D genes are given only for firm matches. Clone size, where shown, is once, few, many, or a class for clones that have expanded.

CDR3 | DNA | size | D | J | V
CASSLDVRSGELFF | TGTGCCAGCAGCTTAGACGTGAGGAGCGGGGAGCTGTTTTTT | - | - | TRBJ2-2 | TRBV7-2
CASSFWVSRVYTDTQYF | TGTGCCAGCAGCTTCTGGGTGTCTCGGGTGTACACAGATACGCAGTATTTT | - | - | TRBJ2-3 | TRBV7-9
CASSWDRGDYGYTF | TGTGCCAGCAGTTGGGACAGGGGTGACTATGGCTACACCTTC | - | TRBD1 | TRBJ1-2 | TRBV7-8
CASADGPWDNYGYTF | TGTGCCAGCGCGGACGGGCCCTGGGATAACTATGGCTACACCTTC | few | - | TRBJ1-2 | TRBV27
CASSLGAASPQAFF | TGTGCCAGCAGCTTAGGGGCCGCCTCACCCCAAGCTTTCTTT | - | - | TRBJ1-1 | TRBV7-2
CASSPEQMIGQYF | TGTGCCAGCTCACCGGAGCAAATGATAGGCCAGTACTTC | - | - | TRBJ2-7 | TRBV18
CASSLGRGLEAFF | TGCGCCAGCAGCTTGGGAAGGGGTCTTGAAGCTTTCTTT | once | - | TRBJ1-1 | TRBV5-1
CASSLGALFGDNEQYF | TGTGCCAGCAGCTTAGGCGCCCTCTTCGGGGACAATGAGCAGTACTTC | few | - | TRBJ2-7 | TRBV7-9
CASSANRVSGYNEQFF | TGTGCCAGCTCCGCGAACAGGGTTTCTGGTTACAATGAGCAGTTCTTC | - | - | TRBJ2-1 | TRBV9
CASSPSWTTNTGELFF | TGTGCCAGCAGCCCCTCCTGGACGACGAACACCGGGGAGCTGTTTTTT | - | - | TRBJ2-2 | TRBV11-2
CAVEDTGAYGYTF | TGTGCCGTAGAGGACACGGGGGCCTATGGCTACACCTTC | - | - | TRBJ1-2 | TRBV2
CAWSGAFFGYEQYF | TGTGCCTGGAGTGGGGCTTTCTTTGGGTACGAGCAGTACTTC | - | - | TRBJ2-7 | TRBV30
CASSPGLMNTEAFF | TGTGCCAGCAGTCCAGGACTGATGAACACTGAAGCTTTCTTT | - | - | TRBJ1-1 | TRBV12-3/TRBV12-4
CASSLGGTAYYGYTF | TGTGCCAGCAGCTTAGGTGGGACAGCATACTATGGCTACACCTTC | - | TRBD1 | TRBJ1-2 | TRBV7-9
CSASGTSGGDEQFF | TGCAGTGCTAGCGGGACTAGCGGGGGGGATGAGCAGTTCTTC | - | TRBD2 | TRBJ2-1 | TRBV20-1
CASSEGIGYEQYF | TGTGCCAGCAGTGAAGGGATCGGTTACGAGCAGTACTTC | - | - | TRBJ2-7 | TRBV2
CASSPRGRQFYNEQFF | TGTGCCAGCAGTCCCCGGGGGCGACAATTCTACAATGAGCAGTTCTTC | - | - | TRBJ2-1 | TRBV25-1
CSARGGGLYGYTF | TGCAGTGCTAGAGGAGGGGGTCTCTATGGCTACACCTTC | - | - | TRBJ1-2 | TRBV20-1
CASSFAGLAYNEQIF | TGTGCCAGCAGCTTCGCGGGACTAGCGTACAATGAGCAGATCTTC | - | TRBD2 | TRBJ2-1 | TRBV7-2
CSVGGDDFDTQYF | TGCAGCGTCGGGGGGGACGACTTCGATACGCAGTATTTT | many | TRBD2 | TRBJ2-3 | TRBV29-1
CASSPRPGVGSPLHF | TGTGCCAGCAGCCCTAGACCCGGGGTGGGTTCACCCCTCCACTTT | - | - | TRBJ1-6 | TRBV13
CSARRSSGPGDGYTF | TGCAGTGCTAGGCGCTCGTCGGGCCCAGGAGATGGCTACACCTTC | - | - | TRBJ1-2 | TRBV20-1
CASSFLYRPKMNTEAFF | TGTGCCAGCAGCTTCCTCTACAGGCCAAAGATGAACACTGAAGCTTTCTTT | - | - | TRBJ1-1 | TRBV7-2
CSASRGVDQETQYF | TGCAGTGCTAGCAGGGGTGTTGACCAAGAGACCCAGTACTTC | few | - | TRBJ2-5 | TRBV20-1